These T cell receptor beta chains were read from a single sample in a study of blood T cell repertoires in COVID-19. The method was immunoSEQ multiplex PCR; TCRdb's version includes in-frame clones alone and lacks a portion of them. Here the sample spans 250,000 to 350,000 clones, roughly 90% being singletons. The sample comprised peripheral blood. The source is a man younger than 30 who had recovered from COVID-19. Both conserved end residues are part of each CDR3. A D gene is named only where the DNA matches it firmly. Not all rows give a size; the values are once, few, many and, for expanded clones, a class.

v_call,j_call,d_call,clone_size,cdr3_nt,cdr3_aa
TRBV5-4,TRBJ2-3,.,.,TGTGCCAGCAGTCAATGGAGGGGTGGGGATACGCAGTATTTT,CASSQWRGGDTQYF
TRBV12-3/TRBV12-4,TRBJ2-1,.,.,TGTGCCAGCAGTTTCTCGGACAATGAGCAGTTCTTC,CASSFSDNEQFF
TRBV29-1,TRBJ1-4,TRBD1,.,TGCAGCGTCGCTCGGGACAGGCGGAATGAAAAACTGTTTTTT,CSVARDRRNEKLFF
TRBV7-3,TRBJ2-5,.,once,TGTGCCAGCAGCTTAGGCCCGGGGTTGTACCAAGAGACCCAGTACTTC,CASSLGPGLYQETQYF
TRBV9,TRBJ1-1,.,.,TGTGCCAGCAGCCCGACAGGTTGGAACACTGAAGCTTTCTTT,CASSPTGWNTEAFF
TRBV10-3,TRBJ1-6,TRBD1,.,TGTGCCATCAGGTGGCAGGGGGATAATTCACCCCTCCACTTT,CAIRWQGDNSPLHF
TRBV18,TRBJ2-3,.,.,TGTGCCAGCTCAGAGATCACAGATACGCAGTATTTT,CASSEITDTQYF
TRBV4-3,TRBJ2-7,.,.,TGCGCCAGCAGCCAAGCTTGGAGGGACAGCTACGAGCAGTACTTC,CASSQAWRDSYEQYF
TRBV6-5,TRBJ2-4,.,once,TGTGCCAGCAGTTCCTCCGCGGGCATTCAGTACTTC,CASSSSAGIQYF
TRBV11-3,TRBJ2-7,TRBD2,.,TGTGCCAGCTCCCAGCGGGAGGGCTACGAGCAGTACTTC,CASSQREGYEQYF
TRBV19,TRBJ1-1,.,once,TGTGCCAGTACGAGGCTAAGGAACACTGAAGCTTTCTTT,CASTRLRNTEAFF
TRBV29-1,TRBJ2-1,.,once,TGCAGCGTTGAAGAGGGGGCGGGGGATGAGCAGTTCTTC,CSVEEGAGDEQFF
TRBV7-9,TRBJ2-7,.,.,TGTGCCAGCAGCTTACAGGGTACCTACGAGCAGTACTTC,CASSLQGTYEQYF
TRBV29-1,TRBJ1-1,.,.,TGCAGCGGTTTGGGGGAGGCCAAGACTGAAGCTTTCTTT,CSGLGEAKTEAFF
TRBV2,TRBJ2-7,.,.,TGTGCCAGCAAAGTGGTAGCGGAAGGCTACGAGCAGTACTTC,CASKVVAEGYEQYF
TRBV11-1,TRBJ1-1,.,once,TGTGCCAGCAGCGTTACACTGAACACTGAAGCTTTCTTT,CASSVTLNTEAFF
TRBV6-1,TRBJ1-2,.,once,TGTGCCAGCAGTGAACTTGGCAGTCAGTATGGCTACACCTTC,CASSELGSQYGYTF
TRBV19,TRBJ1-1,.,.,TGTGCCAGCTTTAAAAGGACAGCTATGAACACTGAAGCTTTCTTT,CASFKRTAMNTEAFF
TRBV19,TRBJ1-1,TRBD1,.,TGTGCCAGTAGTAGCGCCAGGGGGCTCAGGACTGAAGCTTTCTTT,CASSSARGLRTEAFF
TRBV5-1,TRBJ1-1,.,.,TGCGCCAGCAGCTTGGACAGAGTGAACACTGAAGCTTTCTTT,CASSLDRVNTEAFF
TRBV7-2,TRBJ2-7,TRBD2,.,TGTGCCAGCAGCTTATACCCCAGGGCGGGGGGTCCCTACGAGCAGTACTTC,CASSLYPRAGGPYEQYF
TRBV27,TRBJ2-3,TRBD2,.,TGTGCCAGCAGTTTAGAAGCGGGAGGGGGGCTAACCCGGAGCACAGATACGCAGTATTTT,CASSLEAGGGLTRSTDTQYF
TRBV11-2,TRBJ1-4,.,.,TGTGCCAGCAGACGGGGGGGATCTAATGAAAAACTGTTTTTT,CASRRGGSNEKLFF
TRBV3-1/TRBV3-2,TRBJ2-3,TRBD2,.,TGTGCCAGCAGCCAACTGGCGGGGGGCGGGGATACGCAGTATTTT,CASSQLAGGGDTQYF
TRBV18,TRBJ1-2,.,.,TGTGCCAGCTCACCGGAGGTCTCCACCCCGAATGGCTACACCTTC,CASSPEVSTPNGYTF
TRBV7-8,TRBJ1-5,.,.,TGTGCCAGCAGCTCCTTGGGGGGGACGAATTCCCCTGGTCGGCATTTT,CASSSLGGTNSPGRHF
TRBV19,TRBJ2-3,.,.,TGTGCCAGTAGTATGGTTGGAGGTACGCAGTATTTT,CASSMVGGTQYF
TRBV6-2/TRBV6-3,TRBJ1-1,TRBD1,once,TGTGCCAGCAGTTACCCGACAGGGGTGTCTGAAGCTTTCTTT,CASSYPTGVSEAFF
TRBV5-1,TRBJ1-1,TRBD1,.,TGCGCCAGCAGCCACGGGACAGGGGTGAACACTGAAGCTTTCTTT,CASSHGTGVNTEAFF
TRBV12-3/TRBV12-4,TRBJ1-3,.,once,TGTGCCAGCAGTTTAGGGGGCAACACCATATATTTT,CASSLGGNTIYF
TRBV9,TRBJ2-1,TRBD1,once,TGTGCCAGCAGCGTATGGGGGACAGGGGGTTACAATGAGCAGTTCTTC,CASSVWGTGGYNEQFF
TRBV11-2,TRBJ2-7,TRBD1,.,TGTGCCAGCAGCTATGGGACAGCCCCCTCCTACGAGCAGTACTTC,CASSYGTAPSYEQYF
TRBV3-1/TRBV3-2,TRBJ1-2,TRBD1,.,TGTGCCAGCAGCCAAGAGACAGGGGGGGGCTATGGCTACACCTTC,CASSQETGGGYGYTF
TRBV7-9,TRBJ2-5,.,.,TGTGCCAGCAGCCCGACAGTGGACGAGACCCAGTACTTC,CASSPTVDETQYF
TRBV5-8,TRBJ1-5,.,.,TGTGCCAGCAAGGGGGAAAGCAATCAGCCCCAGCATTTT,CASKGESNQPQHF
TRBV7-9,TRBJ2-5,TRBD2,.,TGTGCCAGCAGCCGCGATCTGGCGGGAGAACAGGAGACCCAGTACTTC,CASSRDLAGEQETQYF
TRBV7-9,TRBJ1-3,TRBD1,.,TGTGCCAGCAGCTTGGGACAGGGGATCGGAAACACCATATATTTT,CASSLGQGIGNTIYF
TRBV6-2/TRBV6-3,TRBJ1-1,TRBD1,.,TGTGCCAGCAGCCACGGGACAGTTGAAGCTTTCTTT,CASSHGTVEAFF
TRBV12-5,TRBJ2-7,TRBD1,.,TGTGCTAGTGGAATGGACAGGACGAGCTCCTACGAGCAGTACTTC,CASGMDRTSSYEQYF
TRBV19,TRBJ2-7,.,once,TGTGCCAGTAGTATCGGAGGGGCAGGGGGCTACGAGCAGTACTTC,CASSIGGAGGYEQYF
TRBV7-8,TRBJ2-3,TRBD2,.,TGTGCCAGCAGCTTCCCGGGACTAGCGGGGCCGTCCACAGATACGCAGTATTTT,CASSFPGLAGPSTDTQYF
TRBV18,TRBJ1-1,TRBD1,.,TGTGCCAGCTCACAAGGACAGGGGAACACTGAAGCTTTCTTT,CASSQGQGNTEAFF
TRBV18,TRBJ2-1,TRBD2,.,TGTGCCAGCGCGGCGGGAGGAAAACACAATGAGCAGTTCTTC,CASAAGGKHNEQFF
TRBV7-2,TRBJ2-3,.,.,TGTGCCAGCAGCTCAGACTACCTCAGCACAGATACGCAGTATTTT,CASSSDYLSTDTQYF
TRBV28,TRBJ1-3,.,.,TGTGCCAGCAGTTTAGGGTCGGCAGGACACTCTGGAAACACCATATATTTT,CASSLGSAGHSGNTIYF
TRBV27,TRBJ2-5,.,.,TGTGCCAGCAGTTTCTCAGGACAGTTAGAGACCCAGTACTTC,CASSFSGQLETQYF
TRBV3-1/TRBV3-2,TRBJ2-3,TRBD2,.,TGTGCCAGCAGCGCCGGGACTAGATCCCTCTCTAGCACAGATACGCAGTATTTT,CASSAGTRSLSSTDTQYF
TRBV21-1,TRBJ2-7,.,.,TGTGCCAGCAGCCCGCCCCGGACATGTGCCTACGAGCAGTACTTC,CASSPPRTCAYEQYF
TRBV6-2/TRBV6-3,TRBJ2-7,TRBD1,.,TGTGCCAGCAGTCACCCCCGGGACAGCTACGAGCAGTACTTC,CASSHPRDSYEQYF
TRBV9,TRBJ2-7,.,.,TGTGCCAGCAGCGTAGCATCAGGACTTACCTACGAGCAGTACTTC,CASSVASGLTYEQYF
TRBV6-4,TRBJ1-1,.,.,TGTGCCAGCAGTGACCAGCGGGGCACTGAAGCTTTCTTT,CASSDQRGTEAFF
TRBV25-1,TRBJ2-2,.,few,TGTGCCAGCAGTGAGGGAGGGACACCTGGGGAGCTGTTTTTT,CASSEGGTPGELFF
TRBV6-6,TRBJ2-2,.,.,TGTGCCAGCAGTTACCAGGGGTACACCGGGGAGCTGTTTTTT,CASSYQGYTGELFF
TRBV27,TRBJ1-2,.,once,TGTGCCAGCAGTTTAAATTCGCGGAGCTATGGCTACACCTTC,CASSLNSRSYGYTF
TRBV4-1,TRBJ1-2,.,.,TGCGCCAGCAGCCAAGATGGCTACTATGGCTACACCTTC,CASSQDGYYGYTF
TRBV27,TRBJ2-1,.,.,TGTGCCAGCAGCAAGGAGTGGGAGCAGTTCTTC,CASSKEWEQFF
TRBV5-1,TRBJ1-1,TRBD1,.,TGCGCCAGCAGCTTTAGGCAGGGGGGAGGAAACACTGAAGCTTTCTTT,CASSFRQGGGNTEAFF
TRBV28,TRBJ1-4,.,.,TGTGCCAGCAGTTTGGGGGGGAGAAAACTGTTTTTT,CASSLGGRKLFF
TRBV7-2,TRBJ1-2,TRBD1,few,TGTGCCAGCAGCCGCGGACAGGGGGCAAACTATGGCTACACCTTC,CASSRGQGANYGYTF